The 27 T cell receptor beta chains below come from one sample, sequenced in a study of cytomegalovirus exposure and HLA in healthy donors. A multiplex PCR was run with 60 Vbeta primers and 13 Jbeta primers. The method was immunoSEQ multiplex PCR; TCRdb's version includes in-frame clones alone and lacks a portion of them. The sample gives about 190,000 clones, approximately 85% of which show up once; 0.8% is in the top ten. The specimen sequenced was PBMCs. Source of these receptors: a woman under 30 in good health and CMV-seronegative.

This clone was observed a single time. V usage is TRBV29-1 and J usage is TRBJ2-1; TRBD1 matches at 10 bases. Trimming removed 6 bases from V and 8 bases from J; junction bases left unmatched: 7. Per germline, CDR1 SQVTM and CDR2 ANQGSEA. The CDR3 is 13 amino acids. DNA for the CDR3: TGCAGCGTATCCCGGGACAGGGGCCATGAGCAGTTCTTC. As protein: CSVSRDRGHEQFF.

This clone appeared once. This rearrangement joins TRBV27 to TRBJ2-7; perhaps TRBD2 as D (6 bases). CDR1 and CDR2 from the germline V gene are MNHEY and SMNVEV (reference sequence). V was pared by 2 bases and J by 3 bases, with 14 bases between. The CDR3 totals 15 residues. DNA for the CDR3: TGTGCCAGCAGTTTAAACCCCGGGGGTTTCTACGAGCAGTACTTC. Translating it yields CASSLNPGGFYEQYF.

The chain employs TRBV4-2 and TRBJ2-1, with TRBD2 identical over 9 bases. The germline gives CDR1 LGHNA, CDR2 YNFKEQ. V trimming: 0 bases; J trimming: 0 bases; junction bases outside the gene matches: 6. This CDR3 has 18 residues. CDR3 DNA: TGTGCCAGCAGCCAAGATCCCTTGACTAGCGGCTCCTACAATGAGCAGTTCTTC. This gives the protein CASSQDPLTSGSYNEQFF.

The rearrangement links TRBV5-1 to TRBJ2-1; 9 bases line up with TRBD1. V lost 4 bases and J lost 7; bases outside the gene matches: 3. From germline, CDR1 is SGHRS and CDR2 YFSETQ. This CDR3 comprises 13 residues. The CDR3 is CASSLGQGNEQFF. CDR3 sequence (DNA): TGCGCCAGCAGCCTTGGACAGGGGAATGAGCAGTTCTTC.

There are a few counts of this clone. The rearrangement joins TRBV7-3 to TRBJ1-1; D perhaps matches TRBD1 (5 bases). Deletions cut 5 bases from V and 4 bases from J, with 11 bases between. This CDR3 spans 13 amino acids. Germline V CDR1 and CDR2: SGHTA, FQGTGA. The CDR3 protein is CASSRGGGTEAFF. The CDR3 DNA is TGTGCCAGCAGCCGGGGGGGAGGCACTGAAGCTTTCTTT.

The V gene is TRBV4-2, the J gene TRBJ2-3; 10 nucleotides agree with TRBD2. The CDR3 spans 16 residues. Germline V lookup: CDR1 LGHNA, CDR2 YNFKEQ. V was pared by 2 bases and J by 2 bases, with 4 bases of the junction left unmatched. The CDR3 loop is CASSQILAGFTDTQYF. The DNA for the CDR3 is TGTGCCAGCAGCCAAATACTAGCGGGGTTCACAGATACGCAGTATTTT.

Remarks on this clone: The sample holds other DNA sequences that translate to the same CDR3. V usage is TRBV18 and J usage is TRBJ1-1; D is possibly TRBD1 (6 bases). The length of the CDR3 is 14 residues. CDR1 and CDR2 (germline): KGHSH, LQKENI. Trimming shortened V by 3 bases and J by 2 bases, and 10 bases separated the two germline ends. The DNA for the CDR3 is TGTGCCAGCTCACCGAGGACAGAAAACACTGAAGCTTTCTTT. Its translation: CASSPRTENTEAFF.

The V and J genes are TRBV28 and TRBJ2-3; D remains unclear. Trimming pared 6 bases from V and 9 bases from J, leaving 10 bases between. The length of the CDR3 is 11 residues. From germline, CDR1 is MDHEN and CDR2 SYDVKM. CDR3 region: CASSLLETQYF. CDR3 nucleotides: TGTGCCAGCAGCCTACTTGAGACGCAGTATTTT.

The chain recombines TRBV6-9 with TRBJ1-2; 7 bases are shared with TRBD1. This CDR3 spans 15 amino acids. V dropped 2 bases and J dropped 0; count of bases not matched to a gene: 3. Germline loops: CDR1 MNHGY, CDR2 SVAAGI. The CDR3 loop reads CASSYRTGPNYGYTF. CDR3 sequence (DNA): TGTGCCAGCAGTTATCGGACAGGCCCTAACTATGGCTACACCTTC.

The chain couples TRBV18 to TRBJ2-5; D is unclear. Germline V CDR1 and CDR2: KGHSH, LQKENI. This CDR3 spans 14 amino acids. Between the trimmed V and J ends, which lost 8 bases and 4 bases, there was a span of 17 bases. In DNA, the CDR3 is TGTGCCAGCGCCACCCCGGAGAGAAGAGAGACCCAGTACTTC. Translated: CASATPERRETQYF.

The chain has TRBV27 and TRBJ2-1, with 9 bases lining up with TRBD1. Per germline, CDR1 MNHEY and CDR2 SMNVEV (reference sequence). CDR3 length equals 18 residues. V trimming: 0 bases; J trimming: 9 bases; junction bases outside the gene matches: 15. The chain's CDR3 is CASSLSPRQGGLRSEQFF. In nucleotides, the CDR3 is TGTGCCAGCAGTTTATCCCCCCGACAGGGGGGCTTGCGGAGTGAGCAGTTCTTC.

The chain recombines TRBV27 with TRBJ2-7; D gene ambiguous. Germline CDR1 is MNHEY and CDR2 is SMNVEV (reference sequence). CDR3 size: 10 residues. Trimming removed 6 bases from V and 4 bases from J, with 4 bases in between. The CDR3 loop reads CASRSYEQYF. For the CDR3, the DNA is TGTGCCAGCAGATCGTACGAGCAGTACTTC.

About this clone itself: Compared with germline, one end of the junction differs, possibly owing to a read error. The chain recombines TRBV7-9 with TRBJ2-2, with D possibly matching TRBD2 (6 bases). Germline V gene sequence: CDR1 SEHNR, CDR2 FQNEAQ (reference sequence). The CDR3 runs to 16 residues. The CDR3 loop reads CSSSLGTGLSTGELFF. CDR3 bases: TGTTCCAGCAGTTTGGGGACGGGACTCAGCACCGGGGAGCTGTTTTTT.

The V gene is TRBV11-2, the J gene TRBJ1-1, with D maybe TRBD1 (6 bases). The CDR3 runs 14 residues. V dropped 4 bases and J dropped 3 bases, with 12 bases sitting between them. CDR1 and CDR2 (germline): SGHAT, FQNNGV. The DNA of the CDR3 is TGTGCCAGCAGCTCGTCGGACAGTGACACTGAAGCTTTCTTT. Amino acid sequence: CASSSSDSDTEAFF.

The chain has TRBV7-8 and TRBJ1-4, with D tentatively TRBD1 (6 bases). The ends were cut back, 4 bases at V and 3 bases at J, with 18 bases in the middle. CDR3 size: 17 residues. Per the germline V gene, CDR1 is SGHVS and CDR2 is FQNEAQ. The CDR3 DNA follows: TGTGCCAGCAGCTCCTACAGGGTGGGTCGGGCTAATGAAAAACTGTTTTTT. Amino acid sequence: CASSSYRVGRANEKLFF.

V is TRBV5-1 and J is TRBJ2-2; D may be TRBD2 (5 bases). The V gene lost 4 bases and the J gene lost 8 bases, with 12 bases spanning the gap. This CDR3 has 13 amino acids. CDR1 SGHRS and CDR2 YFSETQ come from the germline V gene. The CDR3 nucleotides read TGCGCCAGCAGCACCTCCGGGGATGGGGAGCTGTTTTTT. Protein sequence: CASSTSGDGELFF.

The chain employs TRBV5-4 and TRBJ2-1; TRBD2 might be the D (6 bases). The V gene's germline CDR1 is SGHNT and CDR2 YYREEE (reference sequence). The CDR3 has 15 amino acids. Trimming removed 0 bases at V and 3 bases at J, with 10 bases between. The CDR3 sequence is CASSLAGGLYNEQFF. CDR3 DNA sequence: TGTGCCAGCAGCTTGGCCGGGGGACTCTACAATGAGCAGTTCTTC. Supplemented by reference TRBV5-4 and TRBJ2-1, the full variable domain reads ETGVTQSPTHLIKTRGQQVTLRCSSQSGHNTVSWYQQALGQGPQFIFQYYREEENGRGNFPPRFSGLQFPNYSSELNVNALELDDSALYLCASSLAGGLYNEQFFGPGTRLTVL.

The gene calls are TRBV27 and TRBJ1-1; D is uncertain. The CDR3 contains 13 residues. Germline V gene data show CDR1 as MNHEY and CDR2 as SMNVEV (reference sequence). The V and J ends lost 3 bases and 5 bases respectively, with 10 bases between them. The CDR3 DNA reads as TGTGCCAGCAGTTTTGGACTCTTGACTGAAGCTTTCTTT. As protein: CASSFGLLTEAFF.

In DNA, the CDR3 is TGTGCCAGCAGCCCTCGGCTAGCGGCCTCCGTGAGGACCGGGGAGCTGTTTTTT. Translated, it gives CASSPRLAASVRTGELFF. J is TRBJ2-2 and V is TRBV9; TRBD2 matches at 7 bases. CDR1 is SGDLS, CDR2 YYNGEE, per germline. The CDR3 is 18 amino acids. J was trimmed by 5 bases and V by 4 bases; bases with no gene match: 17.

V gene TRBV5-3 combines with J gene TRBJ2-5; 9 bases are shared with TRBD2. TRBV5-3 is assigned to the ORF class and has an uncertain function. There are 17 residues in the CDR3. The trim removed 6 bases at V and 1 base at J, leaving 13 bases unmatched. Here the CDR3 DNA reads TGTGCCAGAATTGGATTAGGGCTAGCGGGACTCCAAGAGACCCAGTACTTC. Amino acids: CARIGLGLAGLQETQYF.

CDR3: CASSLGGMNTGELFF. CDR3 bases: TGTGCCAGCAGTTTGGGGGGGATGAACACCGGGGAGCTGTTTTTT. The chain is built from TRBV27 and TRBJ2-2; TRBD2 agrees at 7 bases. CDR1 and CDR2 (germline): MNHEY, SMNVEV (reference sequence). CDR3 size: 15 residues. V shed 3 bases, J shed 1 base, and the junction held 2 bases outside the gene matches.

V is TRBV6-5 and J is TRBJ1-3; D uncertain. The CDR3 contains 15 residues. Trimming took 4 bases from V and 0 from J, leaving 10 bases between them. CDR1 and CDR2 from the germline V gene are MNHEY and SVGAGI. The CDR3 loop reads CASSFSTRSGNTIYF. The CDR3 DNA sequence: TGTGCCAGCAGTTTCTCGACTCGCTCTGGAAACACCATATATTTT.

The chain links TRBV15 to TRBJ1-1, with unresolved D. CDR3 length equals 12 residues. Germline loops: CDR1 LNHNV, CDR2 YYDKDF (reference sequence). Trimming left V 9 bases short and J 0 bases short, with 8 bases between. The CDR3 here is CATSLLNTEAFF. CDR3 in DNA: TGTGCCACTTCCCTTCTGAACACTGAAGCTTTCTTT.

The chain combines TRBV2 with TRBJ2-1; TRBD2 is a possible D gene (6 bases). The V end lost 8 bases, the J end lost 0 bases, and 14 bases lay between the germline ends. Germline V gene sequence: CDR1 SNHLY, CDR2 FYNNEI. The CDR3 is made up of 15 amino acids. As DNA, the CDR3 is TGTGCCAGCCTTAGCGGAGTGGGCTCCTACAATGAGCAGTTCTTC. This gives the protein CASLSGVGSYNEQFF.

The CDR3 nucleotides read TGTGCCAGCAGCCAACCGGGACTAGCTTACGAGCAGTACTTC. Protein: CASSQPGLAYEQYF. The rearrangement links TRBV4-2 to TRBJ2-7, with 9 nucleotides matching TRBD2. The germline V gene has CDR1 LGHNA and CDR2 YNFKEQ. The ends lost 2 bases at V and 4 bases at J; junction bases unmatched: 3. The CDR3 totals 14 residues.

This chain joins TRBV7-9 and TRBJ1-4; D call uncertain. This CDR3 spans 16 amino acids. The ends were cut back, 4 bases at V and 5 bases at J, with 17 bases in the middle. The germline V gene encodes CDR1 SEHNR and CDR2 FQNEAQ (reference sequence). CDR3 residues: CASSSLGSEANEKLFF. CDR3 nucleotides: TGTGCCAGCAGCTCCCTGGGGTCGGAGGCCAATGAAAAACTGTTTTTT.

The V and J genes are TRBV11-2 and TRBJ2-5, with TRBD2 identical over 7 bases. The CDR3 length is 16 residues. Germline V lookup: CDR1 SGHAT, CDR2 FQNNGV. With V trimmed by 1 base and J by 5 bases, 10 bases remained unmatched. CDR3 nucleotides: TGTGCCAGCAGCTTAGGTGTGGGAGGGGTCCGGGAGACCCAGTACTTC. This sequence encodes CASSLGVGGVRETQYF.